This T cell receptor beta chain was identified during a study of blood T cell repertoires in COVID-19. Method: immunoSEQ multiplex PCR; TCRdb's copy keeps in-frame clones and lacks some. Among around 200,000 clones listed, around 80% were seen once. The CDR3 is 15 residues long. With 4 bases clipped from V and 8 bases from J, the junction kept 8 bases outside the gene matches. Germline assignment: CDR1 MNHEY and CDR2 SVGAGI. The chain uses TRBV6-5 and TRBJ2-1, with 10 bases aligning to TRBD2. Sequences were obtained from peripheral blood. This clonotype was sampled from a man aged 50-60 years with active or convalescent COVID-19. CDR3 sequence: CASSLSSGRPDEQFF. The CDR3 nucleotides are TGTGCCAGCAGTTTATCTAGCGGGAGACCGGATGAGCAGTTCTTC.